Following are 27 T cell receptor beta chains from one sample sequenced in a study of shared clonotypes between healthy human individuals. Generated by immunoSEQ multiplex PCR, the TCRdb table keeps only in-frame clones and is missing some. The sample includes roughly 1,500,000 clones, roughly 98.5% of them seen just once. Sequencing was performed on naive CD4+ T cells sorted from blood. Subset: CD45RA+ positively selected. These receptor sequences come from a man aged 25-45 years in good health.

The chain recombines TRBV7-3 with TRBJ2-2; 10 bases are a match to TRBD2. The junction had 17 bases not matched to a gene; V was cut back by 5 bases and J by 5 bases. Germline CDR1 is SGHTA and CDR2 is FQGTGA. There are 19 residues in the CDR3. The CDR3 bases are TGTGCCAGCAGCCCAAACCGGTTTTCGGGACTAGCGAGTACCGGGGAGCTGTTTTTT. This translates into CASSPNRFSGLASTGELFF. Combining the CDR3 with reference TRBV7-3 and TRBJ2-2 gives the whole variable domain GAGVSQTPSNKVTEKGKYVELRCDPISGHTALYWYRQSLGQGPEFLIYFQGTGAADDSGLPNDRFFAVRPEGSVSTLKIQRTERGDSAVYLCASSPNRFSGLASTGELFFGEGSRLTVL.

The rearrangement links TRBV7-6 to TRBJ2-5, with D uncertain. The CDR3 length is 14 residues. The germline CDR1 and CDR2 sequences are SGHVS and FNYEAQ. Trimming shortened V by 3 bases and J by 1 base, and 9 bases separated the two germline ends. The CDR3 sequence is CASSFVGPQETQYF. In DNA, the CDR3 is TGTGCCAGCAGCTTCGTTGGGCCCCAAGAGACCCAGTACTTC.

The rearrangement uses TRBV28 and TRBJ2-7; D is ambiguous. In germline, CDR1 is MDHEN, CDR2 SYDVKM. Trimming removed 3 bases at V and 3 bases at J, with 9 bases between. The CDR3 contains 13 residues. CDR3: CASSFVGDYEQYF. CDR3 DNA: TGTGCCAGCAGTTTTGTTGGGGACTACGAGCAGTACTTC. Using reference TRBV28 and TRBJ2-7 for the parts outside the CDR3, the full variable domain is DVKVTQSSRYLVKRTGEKVFLECVQDMDHENMFWYRQDPGLGLRLIYFSYDVKMKEKGDIPEGYSVSREKKERFSLILESASTNQTSMYLCASSFVGDYEQYFGPGTRLTVT.

With regard to this clone: This specimen includes other DNA sequences encoding the same CDR3. The chain is built from TRBV27 and TRBJ1-1, with D possibly matching TRBD1 (5 bases). V was trimmed by 2 bases and J by 5 bases, leaving 9 bases between them. The CDR3 totals 13 residues. CDR1 is MNHEY and CDR2 is SMNVEV in the germline V gene (reference sequence). The CDR3 DNA reads as TGTGCCAGCAGTTTAAGGGGAGGGACTGAAGCTTTCTTT. Encoded protein: CASSLRGGTEAFF.

This chain uses TRBV7-9 with TRBJ1-4; tentatively, D is TRBD1 (6 bases). The CDR3 length is 14 residues. With 5 bases removed from V and 15 bases from J, the gap between germline ends came to 22 bases. Germline V gene sequence: CDR1 SEHNR, CDR2 FQNEAQ (reference sequence). This CDR3 reads CASSLRDEGGILFF. Here the CDR3 DNA reads TGTGCCAGCAGCCTGAGAGATGAGGGGGGAATATTGTTTTTT. Full variable domain (outside the CDR3, taken from reference TRBV7-9 and TRBJ1-4): DTGVSQNPRHKITKRGQNVTFRCDPISEHNRLYWYRQTLGQGPEFLTYFQNEAQLEKSRLLSDRFSAERPKGSFSTLEIQRTEQGDSAMYLCASSLRDEGGILFFGSGTQLSVL.

Regarding this clone: This specimen includes other DNA sequences encoding the same CDR3. V usage is TRBV5-4 and J usage is TRBJ2-2; D is ambiguous. The CDR3 is made up of 14 amino acids. Germline CDR1 is SGHNT and CDR2 is YYREEE (reference sequence). Trimming left V 0 bases short and J 1 base short, with 4 bases between. CDR3 region: CASSLERNTGELFF. Written as DNA, the CDR3 is TGTGCCAGCAGCTTGGAAAGGAACACCGGGGAGCTGTTTTTT.

V is TRBV19 and J is TRBJ1-5, with 7 nucleotides matching TRBD1. Germline V gene lookup returns CDR1 LNHDA and CDR2 SQIVND (reference sequence). The CDR3 spans 15 residues. V was pared by 10 bases and J by 0 bases, with 9 bases of the junction left unmatched. This CDR3 reads CATRGGSNSNQPQHF. The CDR3 DNA sequence: TGTGCCACCCGAGGGGGCAGCAATAGCAATCAGCCCCAGCATTTT.

J is TRBJ2-1 and V is TRBV4-3; D unclear. V was clipped by 0 bases and J by 9 bases, with 6 bases between them. The CDR3 runs to 12 residues. Germline lookup yields CDR1 LGHNA and CDR2 YSLEER. Here the CDR3 DNA reads TGCGCCAGCAGCCAAGATCGCACTGAGCAGTTCTTC. Translating gives CASSQDRTEQFF.

Of note for this clone: Other DNA sequences in the same sample also yield this CDR3. The chain is built from TRBV28 and TRBJ1-5, with D maybe TRBD1 (5 bases). Per germline, CDR1 MDHEN and CDR2 SYDVKM. The CDR3 runs to 14 residues. V lost 3 bases and J lost 0, with 6 bases in between. This CDR3 is CASSLGGSNQPQHF. DNA of the CDR3: TGTGCCAGCAGTTTGGGGGGTAGCAATCAGCCCCAGCATTTT.

The chain combines TRBV19 with TRBJ1-5; D ambiguous. Germline V CDR1 and CDR2: LNHDA, SQIVND (reference sequence). The CDR3 is made up of 15 amino acids. The V gene lost 3 bases and the J gene lost 7 bases, with 16 bases spanning the gap. The DNA for the CDR3 is TGTGCCAGTAGTATCGGGGTGGCATCTCGGCAGCCCCAGCATTTT. Amino acids: CASSIGVASRQPQHF.

A note on this clone: Within the sample, other DNA sequences also encode this same CDR3. The CDR3 is CASSPDRVYGYTF. CDR3 DNA: TGTGCCAGCTCACCCGACAGGGTCTACGGCTACACCTTC. The chain couples TRBV18 to TRBJ1-2; TRBD1 matches at 7 bases. Germline V gene lookup returns CDR1 KGHSH and CDR2 LQKENI. V lost 3 bases to trimming and J lost 8 bases; unmatched junction nucleotides: 6. The CDR3 loop spans 13 amino acids.

The rearrangement joins TRBV11-3 to TRBJ2-3; 14 bases match TRBD2. Germline V gene lookup returns CDR1 SGHNT and CDR2 YENEEA. Germline trimming cut 4 bases from V and 2 bases from J; bases unmatched to any gene: 5. The CDR3 is 17 residues long. Here the CDR3 reads CASSSTSGRANTDTQYF. For the CDR3, the DNA is TGTGCCAGCAGCTCGACTAGCGGGAGGGCTAACACAGATACGCAGTATTTT.

This sequence joins TRBV6-6 and TRBJ1-1; 8 bases fit TRBD1. The CDR3 is 14 residues long. After removal of 7 bases from V and 7 bases from J, the junction contained 11 bases not matched to a gene. Looked up from germline, CDR1 is MNHNY and CDR2 is SVGAGI (reference sequence). The CDR3 coding sequence is TGTGCCAGCACCCGAAAACAGGGGGGAAGTGAAGCTTTCTTT. It yields the protein CASTRKQGGSEAFF.

DNA of the CDR3: TGTGCCACCCTTTCGGACAGGACTTACGAGCAGTACTTC. Encoded protein: CATLSDRTYEQYF. The chain joins TRBV7-9 to TRBJ2-7; 7 bases are a match to TRBD1. This CDR3 region has 13 residues. Losses at the gene ends were 10 bases for V and 4 bases for J; bases not matched to a gene: 10. Germline V gene sequence: CDR1 SEHNR, CDR2 FQNEAQ (reference sequence).

This rearrangement joins TRBV5-5 to TRBJ1-5; no clear D. CDR3 length: 14 amino acids. Germline loops: CDR1 SGHKS, CDR2 YYEKEE (reference sequence). V gave up 0 bases and J gave up 8 bases, with 12 bases separating them. The CDR3 nucleotides read TGTGCCAGCAGCTTGGTTCCGACTAGGGAGCCCCAGCATTTT. Its translation: CASSLVPTREPQHF.

The chain employs TRBV5-6 and TRBJ2-3, with 14 nucleotides matching TRBD2. V shed 3 bases and J 4 bases; nucleotides not matched to a gene: 7. Germline-derived CDR1 and CDR2 are SGHDT and YYEEEE. CDR3 size: 17 residues. Here the CDR3 reads CASSWGLAGVGADTQYF. The CDR3 DNA reads TGTGCCAGCAGCTGGGGACTAGCGGGAGTTGGTGCAGATACGCAGTATTTT.

This chain links TRBV9 with TRBJ1-5; D not resolved. The V gene's germline CDR1 is SGDLS and CDR2 YYNGEE. This CDR3 comprises 12 residues. V shed 3 bases and J shed 6 bases, with 7 bases lying between them. The CDR3 region has the DNA TGTGCCAGCAGCGGTCCTTCTCAGCCCCAGCATTTT. This gives the protein CASSGPSQPQHF.

The genes are TRBV29-1 and TRBJ1-1; 7 positions agree with TRBD1. The CDR3 sequence is 15 residues long. Germline values: CDR1 SQVTM, CDR2 ANQGSEA. V lost 6 bases, J lost 3 bases, and 13 bases stayed unmatched. CDR3 nucleotide sequence: TGCAGCGTCTTACTCAGGGGGGGGCCCTACACTGAAGCTTTCTTT. Amino acid sequence: CSVLLRGGPYTEAFF.

This chain connects TRBV19 to TRBJ2-7; 7 nucleotides match TRBD1. Unmatched junction bases numbered 9, after V lost 5 bases and J lost 5 bases. Germline CDR1 and CDR2: LNHDA and SQIVND (reference sequence). The CDR3 spans 14 residues. This CDR3 is CASSPVRGPNEQYF. CDR3 coding DNA: TGTGCCAGTAGTCCTGTTAGGGGGCCCAACGAGCAGTACTTC.

The V call is TRBV28, the J call TRBJ2-4; 7 nucleotides line up with TRBD2. After removal of 2 bases from V and 3 bases from J, the junction contained 4 bases not matched to a gene. Germline loops: CDR1 MDHEN, CDR2 SYDVKM. This CDR3 comprises 15 residues. The CDR3 spells CASSLAGEGKNIQYF. CDR3 sequence (DNA): TGTGCCAGCAGTTTAGCGGGGGAGGGCAAAAACATTCAGTACTTC.

V and J are TRBV19 and TRBJ2-5; 10 bases align to TRBD1. This CDR3 region has 15 residues. The V gene end was trimmed by 6 bases and the J gene end by 4 bases; junction bases not matched to a gene: 8. The germline gives CDR1 LNHDA, CDR2 SQIVND (reference sequence). CDR3 amino acids: CASSPGQGPGETQYF. The CDR3 DNA reads as TGTGCCAGTAGCCCGGGACAGGGGCCTGGAGAGACCCAGTACTTC.

The chain recombines TRBV12-5 with TRBJ2-7; 7 nucleotides align to TRBD2. Unmatched junction bases numbered 13, after V lost 7 bases and J lost 7 bases. The CDR3 is 14 residues long. Germline V gives CDR1 LGHNT, CDR2 FRNRAP. CDR3 sequence: CASEGRGPPREQYF. In nucleotides, the CDR3 is TGTGCTAGTGAAGGGAGGGGACCCCCTCGGGAGCAGTACTTC.

Points on this clone: Other nucleotide sequences from this sample produce the same CDR3. The genes are TRBV18 and TRBJ2-3; 13 nucleotides agree with TRBD2. This CDR3 contains 17 residues. Germline loops: CDR1 KGHSH, CDR2 LQKENI. The trim removed 3 bases at V and 0 bases at J, leaving 3 bases unmatched. The CDR3 coding sequence is TGTGCCAGCTCACCTCTGGGACTAGCGGGAAGCACAGATACGCAGTATTTT. As protein: CASSPLGLAGSTDTQYF.

The chain is built from TRBV11-3 and TRBJ2-1; 10 bases align to TRBD2. The CDR3 spans 17 residues. V was pared by 2 bases and J by 7 bases, with 11 bases of the junction left unmatched. Germline CDR1 reads SGHNT; CDR2 reads YENEEA. The CDR3 DNA reads TGTGCCAGCAGCTTAACCTTGAGCGGGAGGGCCCGGAATGAGCAGTTCTTC. This sequence encodes CASSLTLSGRARNEQFF.

The chain carries TRBV18 and TRBJ2-4; either TRBD1 or TRBD2 may fit D (6 bases each). The CDR3 sequence is 16 residues long. V was pared by 3 bases and J by 2 bases, with 14 bases between. Germline V gene data show CDR1 as KGHSH and CDR2 as LQKENI. Here the CDR3 reads CASSPYGGASKNIQYF. CDR3 coding DNA: TGTGCCAGCTCACCGTACGGGGGCGCCTCCAAAAACATTCAGTACTTC.

The chain links TRBV18 to TRBJ1-2, with TRBD1 matching over 7 bases. V lost 5 bases to trimming and J lost 4 bases; unmatched junction nucleotides: 13. This CDR3 contains 16 residues. The germline gives CDR1 KGHSH, CDR2 LQKENI. The CDR3 sequence: CASSSTPGQVAYGYTF. The CDR3 DNA reads as TGTGCCAGCTCATCGACACCCGGACAGGTAGCCTATGGCTACACCTTC.

The chain couples TRBV5-1 to TRBJ2-7; D gene unclear. This CDR3 contains 14 residues. Germline CDR1 and CDR2: SGHRS and YFSETQ. The V and J ends lost 4 bases and 1 base respectively, with 12 bases between them. CDR3 residues: CASSRSVGSYEQYF. CDR3 sequence (DNA): TGCGCCAGCAGCCGAAGCGTGGGGTCCTACGAGCAGTACTTC. Full variable domain (remainder filled in from reference TRBV5-1 and TRBJ2-7): KAGVTQTPRYLIKTRGQQVTLSCSPISGHRSVSWYQQTPGQGLQFLFEYFSETQRNKGNFPGRFSGRQFSNSRSEMNVSTLELGDSALYLCASSRSVGSYEQYFGPGTRLTVT.